This TCR beta chain was captured by sequencing in a study of control samples from healthy donors and cancer patients. Data came from immunoSEQ multiplex PCR; TCRdb stores just in-frame clones and leaves some out. This sample has some 130,000 clones; around 93% occur once, and the top ten carry over 2%. V was clipped by 6 bases and J by 4 bases, with 18 bases between them. Germline values: CDR1 MDHEN, CDR2 SYDVKM. The CDR3 loop spans 15 amino acids. What was sequenced was blood. The receptor's source is a woman between 45 and 60 years old in good health. V gene TRBV28 combines with J gene TRBJ1-2; D is perhaps TRBD1 (5 bases). The CDR3 protein is CASRFGSGLSYGYTF. The CDR3 DNA reads as TGTGCCAGCAGATTCGGGTCAGGGCTGAGCTATGGCTACACCTTC.